Listed below are T cell receptor beta chains from one sample, sequenced in a study of T cells in Graves' hyperthyroidism and ophthalmopathy. TCRdb called the multiplex PCR reads again in MiXCR, with one record for every CDR3 protein. Among around 450,000 distinct CDR3 sequences listed, around 16% were seen once. The specimen was blood. The origin of the receptors is a woman in her late teens or twenties with Graves' hyperthyroidism. Each CDR3 is given with its conserved first and last residue. A D gene is named only where the DNA matches it firmly. Clone size is shown for a subset of rows, as once, few, many or a class of expanded clone.

d_gene: NA
j_gene: TRBJ2-2
abundance: many
v_gene: TRBV5-1
CDR3aa: CASSRTMDTNTGELFF
CDR3nt: TGCGCCAGCAGCCGAACCATGGACACCAACACCGGGGAGCTGTTTTTT

d_gene: TRBD2
j_gene: TRBJ2-1
abundance: NA
v_gene: TRBV5-1
CDR3aa: CASSLAPRGADNEQFF
CDR3nt: TGCGCCAGCAGCTTGGCTCCGCGGGGGGCGGACAATGAGCAGTTCTTC

d_gene: TRBD2
j_gene: TRBJ2-3
abundance: many
v_gene: TRBV20-1
CDR3aa: CSARRGSLDTQYF
CDR3nt: TGCAGTGCTAGGCGCGGGAGTTTAGATACGCAGTATTTT

d_gene: NA
j_gene: TRBJ1-3
abundance: many
v_gene: TRBV6-2/TRBV6-3
CDR3aa: CASSYSDRGNTIYF
CDR3nt: TGTGCCAGCAGTTACTCGGACAGAGGAAACACCATATATTTT

d_gene: NA
j_gene: TRBJ1-3
abundance: few
v_gene: TRBV12-3/TRBV12-4
CDR3aa: CASRNMPPGNTIYF
CDR3nt: TGTGCCAGCAGGAACATGCCTCCTGGAAACACCATATATTTT

d_gene: TRBD1
j_gene: TRBJ2-1
abundance: NA
v_gene: TRBV7-2
CDR3aa: CASSLSRDRVPFF
CDR3nt: TGTGCCAGCAGCTTATCTAGGGACAGGGTTCCGTTCTTC

d_gene: TRBD1
j_gene: TRBJ1-5
abundance: NA
v_gene: TRBV2
CDR3aa: CASSEIGTENQPQHF
CDR3nt: TGTGCCAGCAGTGAAATAGGGACAGAGAATCAGCCCCAGCATTTT

d_gene: NA
j_gene: TRBJ1-2
abundance: few
v_gene: TRBV19
CDR3aa: CASSIRVDGGYTF
CDR3nt: TGTGCCAGTAGTATCCGGGTAGATGGTGGCTACACCTTC

d_gene: TRBD1
j_gene: TRBJ1-1
abundance: NA
v_gene: TRBV28
CDR3aa: CASSLNIRDRLRGTEAFF
CDR3nt: TGTGCCAGCAGTTTAAACATCCGGGACAGGTTACGCGGCACTGAAGCTTTCTTT

d_gene: NA
j_gene: TRBJ2-1
abundance: many
v_gene: TRBV5-5
CDR3aa: CASSLVGAYYNEQFF
CDR3nt: TGTGCCAGCAGCTTGGTAGGAGCCTATTACAATGAGCAGTTCTTC

d_gene: TRBD2
j_gene: TRBJ2-5
abundance: few
v_gene: TRBV7-2
CDR3aa: CASSATPGLAGKETQYF
CDR3nt: TGTGCCAGCAGTGCTACGCCGGGACTAGCGGGGAAAGAGACCCAGTACTTC

d_gene: TRBD1
j_gene: TRBJ2-5
abundance: many
v_gene: TRBV20-1
CDR3aa: CSATGQGGTQYF
CDR3nt: TGCAGTGCTACAGGACAGGGAGGGACCCAGTACTTC

d_gene: TRBD1
j_gene: TRBJ1-2
abundance: NA
v_gene: TRBV2
CDR3aa: CASSADRGSQNYGYTF
CDR3nt: TGTGCCAGCAGCGCGGACAGGGGGTCCCAAAACTATGGCTACACCTTC

d_gene: TRBD2
j_gene: TRBJ2-1
abundance: few
v_gene: TRBV6-2/TRBV6-3
CDR3aa: CASSSRAGGRDEQFF
CDR3nt: TGTGCCAGCAGTTCTAGAGCGGGAGGCCGGGATGAGCAGTTCTTC

d_gene: NA
j_gene: TRBJ1-1
abundance: NA
v_gene: TRBV19
CDR3aa: CASSLFDTEAFF
CDR3nt: TGTGCCAGTAGTCTTTTCGACACTGAAGCTTTCTTT